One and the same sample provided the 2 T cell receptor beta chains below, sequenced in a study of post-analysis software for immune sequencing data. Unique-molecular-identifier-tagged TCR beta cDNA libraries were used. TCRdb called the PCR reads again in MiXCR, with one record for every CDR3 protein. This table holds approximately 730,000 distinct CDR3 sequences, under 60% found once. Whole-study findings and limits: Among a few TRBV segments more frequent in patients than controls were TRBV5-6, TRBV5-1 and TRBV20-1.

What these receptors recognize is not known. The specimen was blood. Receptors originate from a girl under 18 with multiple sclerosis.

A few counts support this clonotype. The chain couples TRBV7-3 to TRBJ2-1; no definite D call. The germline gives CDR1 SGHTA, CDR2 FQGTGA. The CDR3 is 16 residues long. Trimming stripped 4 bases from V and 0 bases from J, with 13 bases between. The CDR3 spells CASSSFSVGSYNEQFF. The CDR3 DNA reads TGTGCCAGCAGCTCATTTTCGGTGGGCTCCTACAATGAGCAGTTCTTC.

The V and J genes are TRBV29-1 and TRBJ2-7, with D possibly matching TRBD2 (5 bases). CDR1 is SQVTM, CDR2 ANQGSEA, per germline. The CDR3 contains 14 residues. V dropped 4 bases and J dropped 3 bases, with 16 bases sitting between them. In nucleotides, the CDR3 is TGCAGCGTTGCCCGTGACGACGGACTCTACGAGCAGTACTTC. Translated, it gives CSVARDDGLYEQYF.